Presented here are 27 T cell receptor beta chains from one specimen sequenced in a study of OX40 agonist ivuxolimab in advanced cancers. Assay: immunoSEQ multiplex PCR; the TCRdb copy retains only in-frame clones and omits some. The sample includes fewer than 70,000 clones, 84% seen only once; the top ten take roughly 2.6%. This specimen was CD4+ or CD8+ T cells sorted from blood, taken in a trial of the OX40 agonist ivuxolimab. These receptors originate from an adult with an advanced solid tumor such as melanoma, head and neck, liver or kidney cancer.

V usage is TRBV5-8 and J usage is TRBJ2-6, with D unresolved. The CDR3 loop spans 15 amino acids. Germline loops: CDR1 SGHTS, CDR2 YDEGEE. Trimming took 4 bases from V and 5 from J, leaving 13 bases between them. As DNA, the CDR3 is TGTGCCAGCAGCCTTTCCCTTTTACGGGCCAACGTCCTGACTTTC. This codes for CASSLSLLRANVLTF.

This chain links TRBV5-1 with TRBJ2-5; D not certain. Trimming cost V 4 bases and J 2 bases, with 9 bases left between them. Germline V lookup: CDR1 SGHRS, CDR2 YFSETQ. The CDR3 is 13 residues long. This CDR3 reads CASSMMAQETQYF. CDR3 DNA: TGCGCCAGCAGCATGATGGCACAAGAGACCCAGTACTTC.

The gene calls are TRBV5-6 and TRBJ1-2; D remains ambiguous. There are 13 residues in the CDR3. Trimming shortened V by 3 bases and J by 0 bases, and 6 bases separated the two germline ends. Germline CDR1 reads SGHDT; CDR2 reads YYEEEE. The CDR3 sequence: CASSSYTNYGYTF. The CDR3 DNA sequence: TGTGCCAGCAGCTCATATACTAACTATGGCTACACCTTC.

The chain links TRBV18 to TRBJ1-2; 9 nucleotides line up with TRBD1. CDR3 length equals 16 residues. The germline V gene encodes CDR1 KGHSH and CDR2 LQKENI. V shed 0 bases and J 7 bases; nucleotides not matched to a gene: 9. CDR3 coding DNA: TGTGCCAGCTCACCACCCTCTGTGGACAGGGGCCTTGGCTACACCTTC. Translated, it gives CASSPPSVDRGLGYTF.

The rearrangement uses TRBV2 and TRBJ1-5; TRBD1 might be the D (6 bases). CDR3 size: 14 residues. Germline V gene data show CDR1 as SNHLY and CDR2 as FYNNEI. Trimming took off 4 bases at V and 2 bases at J, with 9 bases between the two ends. CDR3 loop: CASSGGAGNQPQHF. The CDR3 DNA sequence: TGTGCCAGCAGTGGGGGGGCGGGCAATCAGCCCCAGCATTTT. Full variable domain (rest looked up from reference TRBV2 and TRBJ1-5): EPEVTQTPSHQVTQMGQEVILRCVPISNHLYFYWYRQILGQKVEFLVSFYNNEISEKSEIFDDQFSVERPDGSNFTLKIRSTKLEDSAMYFCASSGGAGNQPQHFGDGTRLSIL.

This clone showed up just a few times. The rearrangement uses TRBV29-1 and TRBJ2-3; 9 nucleotides match TRBD2. The germline gives CDR1 SQVTM, CDR2 ANQGSEA. This CDR3 spans 16 amino acids. V shed 3 bases and J 0 bases; nucleotides not matched to a gene: 7. The CDR3 DNA is TGCAGCGTTGACGGGGCCGCGGGGGGGAGCACAGATACGCAGTATTTT. It yields the protein CSVDGAAGGSTDTQYF.

In this sample, this clone turned up once. The V call is TRBV7-2, the J call TRBJ1-2, with 8 bases aligning to TRBD1. V was pared by 2 bases and J by 6 bases, with 8 bases of the junction left unmatched. Germline CDR1 is SGHTA and CDR2 is FQGNSA. This CDR3 spans 15 amino acids. The CDR3 protein is CASSLQGARGNGYTF. Here the CDR3 DNA reads TGTGCCAGCAGCTTACAGGGGGCGCGAGGGAATGGCTACACCTTC. Looking up the rest from reference TRBV7-2 and TRBJ1-2 gives the full variable domain: GAGVSQSPSNKVTEKGKDVELRCDPISGHTALYWYRQSLGQGLEFLIYFQGNSAPDKSGLPSDRFSAERTGGSVSTLTIQRTQQEDSAVYLCASSLQGARGNGYTFGSGTRLTVV.

The chain has TRBV7-2 and TRBJ2-3; a weak D match, TRBD2 (6 bases). The CDR3 length is 14 residues. V was shortened by 6 bases and J by 4 bases, with 14 bases between the two germline ends. In germline, CDR1 is SGHTA, CDR2 FQGNSA. CDR3 amino acids: CASSISLAADTQYF. The CDR3, as DNA: TGTGCCAGCAGTATCTCCTTAGCGGCAGATACGCAGTATTTT. Drawing the rest from reference TRBV7-2 and TRBJ2-3, the complete variable domain is GAGVSQSPSNKVTEKGKDVELRCDPISGHTALYWYRQSLGQGLEFLIYFQGNSAPDKSGLPSDRFSAERTGGSVSTLTIQRTQQEDSAVYLCASSISLAADTQYFGPGTRLTVL.

On this clone itself: The sample contains more than one DNA sequence encoding this CDR3. The chain uses TRBV10-3 and TRBJ2-6; D possibly corresponds to TRBD2 (5 bases). Looked up from germline, CDR1 is ENHRY and CDR2 is SYGVKD. Trimming cost V 8 bases and J 0 bases, with 5 bases left between them. There are 13 residues in the CDR3. The CDR3, as DNA: TGTGCCATCGCGGGCTCTGGGGCCAACGTCCTGACTTTC. It codes for CAIAGSGANVLTF.

The genes are TRBV29-1 and TRBJ2-7, with D perhaps given as TRBD1 or TRBD2 (5 bases each). CDR1 and CDR2 from the germline V gene are SQVTM and ANQGSEA. V lost 8 bases, J lost 2 bases, and 13 bases lay in between. This CDR3 is 12 amino acids long. For the CDR3, the DNA is TGCAGCATAGCCGGGACGGCCTACGAGCAGTACTTC. Translation: CSIAGTAYEQYF.

The CDR3 coding sequence is TGTGCCAGCAGCCAAGTGGGGACTAGCGGGGCCTACGAGCAGTACTTC. Translating gives CASSQVGTSGAYEQYF. The chain couples TRBV4-2 to TRBJ2-7; TRBD2 matches 13 bases. The CDR3 spans 16 residues. After removal of 1 base from V and 2 bases from J, the junction contained 2 bases not matched to a gene. CDR1 and CDR2 from the germline V gene are LGHNA and YNFKEQ.

This clone was observed a single time. The chain uses TRBV6-5 and TRBJ2-5; D perhaps matches TRBD2 (6 bases). V was cut by 0 bases and J by 1 base, with 12 bases left in between. Germline lookup yields CDR1 MNHEY and CDR2 SVGAGI. The CDR3 loop spans 16 amino acids. CDR3 protein: CASSYSSGGGQETQYF. The DNA of the CDR3 is TGTGCCAGCAGTTACTCCTCTGGGGGAGGCCAAGAGACCCAGTACTTC.

The chain carries TRBV7-2 and TRBJ2-4; D is unresolved. Between the trimmed V and J ends, which lost 3 bases and 6 bases, there was a span of 6 bases. This CDR3 comprises 12 residues. Germline loops: CDR1 SGHTA, CDR2 FQGNSA. The CDR3 spells CASSLGPNIQYF. In nucleotides, the CDR3 is TGTGCCAGCAGCTTGGGTCCAAACATTCAGTACTTC.

This chain links TRBV2 with TRBJ2-3; D ambiguous. CDR3 size: 12 residues. Per the germline V gene, CDR1 is SNHLY and CDR2 is FYNNEI. V was trimmed by 7 bases and J by 2 bases, leaving 7 bases between them. The CDR3 loop reads CASKSYTDTQYF. CDR3 in DNA: TGTGCCAGCAAATCATACACAGATACGCAGTATTTT.

The chain uses TRBV7-9 and TRBJ1-2, with D unclear. Germline V gene sequence: CDR1 SEHNR, CDR2 FQNEAQ (reference sequence). Trimming shortened V by 5 bases and J by 4 bases, and 20 bases separated the two germline ends. CDR3 length: 16 amino acids. CDR3 protein: CASSPDGGPSPYGYTF. The CDR3 DNA is TGTGCCAGCAGCCCCGATGGTGGTCCATCGCCCTATGGCTACACCTTC.

The chain joins TRBV5-4 to TRBJ1-1; 8 bases map to TRBD1. Trimming cost V 0 bases and J 4 bases; bases outside gene matches: 2. The CDR3 length is 14 residues. Germline loops: CDR1 SGHNT, CDR2 YYREEE (reference sequence). The DNA of the CDR3 is TGTGCCAGCAGCTTGGAACAGGGGGGCACTGAAGCTTTCTTT. Residues: CASSLEQGGTEAFF.

V and J are TRBV28 and TRBJ1-1; D not resolved. From germline, CDR1 is MDHEN and CDR2 SYDVKM. The V and J ends lost 4 bases and 7 bases respectively, with 13 bases between them. The CDR3 covers 13 residues. CDR3 sequence: CASSSHPGSEAFF. DNA for the CDR3: TGTGCCAGCAGTTCACACCCGGGGAGTGAAGCTTTCTTT. Full variable domain (missing parts from reference TRBV28 and TRBJ1-1): DVKVTQSSRYLVKRTGEKVFLECVQDMDHENMFWYRQDPGLGLRLIYFSYDVKMKEKGDIPEGYSVSREKKERFSLILESASTNQTSMYLCASSSHPGSEAFFGQGTRLTVV.

This chain connects TRBV4-2 to TRBJ2-2; D is undetermined. Per the germline V gene, CDR1 is LGHNA and CDR2 is YNFKEQ. Between the trimmed V and J ends, which lost 0 bases and 8 bases, there was a span of 10 bases. This CDR3 spans 14 amino acids. The CDR3, as DNA: TGTGCCAGCAGCCAAGATGGCGGAGTAGGGGAGCTGTTTTTT. Its translation is CASSQDGGVGELFF.

The chain uses TRBV7-2 and TRBJ2-5, with 16 bases identical to TRBD2. J gave up 4 bases and V 3 bases, and 5 bases lay outside the gene matches. Germline CDR1 reads SGHTA; CDR2 reads FQGNSA. There are 17 residues in the CDR3. Written as DNA, the CDR3 is TGTGCCAGCAGCTTGGGGACTAGCGGGGGGGCCGGAGAGACCCAGTACTTC. Protein product: CASSLGTSGGAGETQYF.

V is TRBV7-2 and J is TRBJ2-7; no clear D. The germline CDR1 and CDR2 sequences are SGHTA and FQGNSA. This CDR3 spans 11 amino acids. The V end was cut by 4 bases, the J end by 5 bases, with 6 bases between. The CDR3 region is CASSSVNEQYF. The CDR3 nucleotides are TGTGCCAGCAGCTCAGTAAACGAGCAGTACTTC. The complete variable domain, with remaining parts taken from reference TRBV7-2 and TRBJ2-7, reads GAGVSQSPSNKVTEKGKDVELRCDPISGHTALYWYRQSLGQGLEFLIYFQGNSAPDKSGLPSDRFSAERTGGSVSTLTIQRTQQEDSAVYLCASSSVNEQYFGPGTRLTVT.

The chain links TRBV28 to TRBJ1-2, with TRBD1 as a possible D gene (5 bases). The CDR3 runs to 16 residues. V lost 1 base and J lost 2, with 14 bases in between. Germline V gives CDR1 MDHEN, CDR2 SYDVKM. The CDR3 sequence: CASSLSLGGGNYGYTF. The CDR3 coding sequence is TGTGCCAGCAGTTTATCTCTCGGGGGAGGGAACTATGGCTACACCTTC.

This chain connects TRBV4-2 to TRBJ2-3, with 10 bases aligning to TRBD1. This CDR3 spans 17 amino acids. V was clipped by 1 base and J by 6 bases; unmatched bases: 10. CDR1 is LGHNA, CDR2 YNFKEQ, per germline. CDR3 bases: TGTGCCAGCAGCCAAGCTGGGGGAGGACAGGGGGTCGATACGCAGTATTTT. It specifies CASSQAGGGQGVDTQYF.

The CDR3, as DNA: TGTGCCAGCAGCTCTGGACCCGAAGGGACCGGGGAGCTGTTTTTT. This encodes CASSSGPEGTGELFF. The rearrangement joins TRBV7-2 to TRBJ2-2, with D uncertain. With 4 bases removed from V and 5 bases from J, the gap between germline ends came to 14 bases. Germline CDR1 and CDR2: SGHTA and FQGNSA. CDR3 length: 15 residues.

This clone was detected a few times. The chain uses TRBV27 and TRBJ2-2; D remains ambiguous. In germline, CDR1 is MNHEY, CDR2 SMNVEV (reference sequence). The CDR3 is made up of 14 amino acids. V was trimmed by 4 bases and J by 2 bases, leaving 8 bases between them. The CDR3: CASSSVYNTGELFF. The CDR3 DNA reads as TGTGCCAGCAGTTCCGTTTATAACACCGGGGAGCTGTTTTTT.

The chain couples TRBV5-8 to TRBJ2-5; TRBD1 might be the D (5 bases). This CDR3 has 14 amino acids. The germline V and J ends were trimmed by 0 bases and 4 bases, with 10 bases remaining between them. Germline V CDR1 and CDR2: SGHTS, YDEGEE. CDR3 DNA sequence: TGTGCCAGCAGCTTGGCCGGGCAGGGAGAGACCCAGTACTTC. Translated, it gives CASSLAGQGETQYF.

This rearrangement joins TRBV6-5 to TRBJ1-3; D perhaps matches TRBD1 (6 bases). This CDR3 has 16 residues. The V gene's germline CDR1 is MNHEY and CDR2 SVGAGI. The V end was cut by 2 bases, the J end by 4 bases, with 15 bases between. In DNA form, the CDR3 reads TGTGCCAGCAGTTACCGAGGGGGTCTTTCGGGAAACACCATATATTTT. The encoded protein is CASSYRGGLSGNTIYF.

The chain joins TRBV7-3 to TRBJ2-3; the D is unclear. CDR1 is SGHTA and CDR2 is FQGTGA in the germline V gene. Between the trimmed V and J ends, which lost 2 bases and 0 bases, there was a span of 9 bases. There are 15 residues in the CDR3. In DNA, the CDR3 is TGTGCCAGCAGCTTATGGGGTCAAAGCACAGATACGCAGTATTTT. It specifies CASSLWGQSTDTQYF. The full variable domain, completed using reference TRBV7-3 and TRBJ2-3, is GAGVSQTPSNKVTEKGKYVELRCDPISGHTALYWYRQSLGQGPEFLIYFQGTGAADDSGLPNDRFFAVRPEGSVSTLKIQRTERGDSAVYLCASSLWGQSTDTQYFGPGTRLTVL.